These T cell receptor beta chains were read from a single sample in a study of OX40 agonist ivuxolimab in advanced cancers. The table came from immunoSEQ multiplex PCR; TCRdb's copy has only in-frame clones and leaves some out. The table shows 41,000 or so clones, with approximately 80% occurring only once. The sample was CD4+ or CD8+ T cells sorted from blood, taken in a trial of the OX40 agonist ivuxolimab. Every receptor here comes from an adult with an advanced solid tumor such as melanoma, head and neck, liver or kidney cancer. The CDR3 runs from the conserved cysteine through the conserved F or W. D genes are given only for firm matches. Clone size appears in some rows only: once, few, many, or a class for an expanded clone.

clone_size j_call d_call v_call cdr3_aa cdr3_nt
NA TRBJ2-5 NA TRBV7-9 CASSHPRDQETQYF TGTGCCAGCAGCCACCCCCGGGACCAAGAGACCCAGTACTTC
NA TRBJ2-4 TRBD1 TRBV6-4 CASSSGQGGENIQYF TGTGCCAGCAGTTCGGGACAGGGGGGGGAAAACATTCAGTACTTC
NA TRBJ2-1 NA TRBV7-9 CASTLRVMGTTSYNEQFF TGTGCCAGCACCCTTAGGGTGATGGGGACCACCTCCTACAATGAGCAGTTCTTC
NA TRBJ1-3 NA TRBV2 CASSNGQSGNTIYF TGTGCCAGCAGTAACGGGCAGTCTGGAAACACCATATATTTT
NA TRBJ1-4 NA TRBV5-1 CASSQEATNEKLFF TGCGCCAGCAGCCAGGAGGCAACTAATGAAAAACTGTTTTTT
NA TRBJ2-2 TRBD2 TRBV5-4 CASSFGGSYTGELFF TGTGCCAGCAGCTTCGGGGGGTCCTACACCGGGGAGCTGTTTTTT
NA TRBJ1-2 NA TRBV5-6 CASSLQGLRGDGYTF TGTGCCAGCAGCTTGCAGGGACTGAGGGGAGATGGCTACACCTTC
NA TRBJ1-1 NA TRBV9 CASSVGRENTEAFF TGTGCCAGCAGCGTTGGCAGGGAAAACACTGAAGCTTTCTTT
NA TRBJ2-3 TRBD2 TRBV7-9 CASNEGLAGPDTQYF TGTGCCAGCAACGAGGGACTAGCGGGCCCAGATACGCAGTATTTT
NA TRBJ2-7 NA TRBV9 CASSPGLADSYEQYF TGTGCCAGCAGCCCCGGTTTAGCGGACTCCTACGAGCAGTACTTC
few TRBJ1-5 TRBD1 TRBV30 CAWSVGQANQPQHF TGTGCCTGGAGTGTCGGACAGGCGAATCAGCCCCAGCATTTT
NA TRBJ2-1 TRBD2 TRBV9 CASSVGGRDRGEQFF TGTGCCAGCAGCGTAGGGGGGAGGGACCGTGGTGAGCAGTTCTTC
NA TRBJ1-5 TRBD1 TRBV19 CASSRTGGPNQPQHF TGTGCCAGTAGTAGGACAGGGGGGCCCAATCAGCCCCAGCATTTT
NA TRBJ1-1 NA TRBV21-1 CASSKVRLAFF TGTGCCAGCAGCAAAGTGCGCTTGGCTTTCTTT
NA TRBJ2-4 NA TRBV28 CASQNAGAGAKNIQYF TGTGCCAGCCAAAACGCGGGGGCCGGAGCCAAAAACATTCAGTACTTC
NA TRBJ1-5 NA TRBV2 CASRGGGARNQPQHF TGTGCCAGCAGGGGCGGGGGGGCCCGCAATCAGCCCCAGCATTTT
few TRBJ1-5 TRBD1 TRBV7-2 CASSPWTGGSNQPQHF TGTGCCAGCAGCCCGTGGACAGGGGGCAGCAATCAGCCCCAGCATTTT
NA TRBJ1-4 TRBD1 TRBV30 CAWSDQIGTGSEKLFF TGTGCCTGGAGTGATCAGATCGGGACAGGGAGTGAAAAACTGTTTTTT
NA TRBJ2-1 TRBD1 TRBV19 CASSRTGSSYNEQFF TGTGCCAGTAGTAGGACAGGGAGCTCCTACAATGAGCAGTTCTTC
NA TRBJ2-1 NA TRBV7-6 CASSSRGISYNEQFF TGTGCCAGCAGCTCCCGAGGCATCTCCTACAATGAGCAGTTCTTC
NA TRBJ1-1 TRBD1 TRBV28 CASSLPDRGNTEAFF TGTGCCAGCAGTCTCCCGGACAGGGGAAACACTGAAGCTTTCTTT
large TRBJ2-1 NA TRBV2 CASTRDTTYNEQFF TGTGCCAGCACTCGGGACACCACCTACAATGAGCAGTTCTTC
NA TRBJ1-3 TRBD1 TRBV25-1 CASSASGTGRLSGNTIYF TGTGCCAGCAGTGCCTCCGGGACAGGGAGGCTCTCTGGAAACACCATATATTTT
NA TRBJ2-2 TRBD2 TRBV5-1 CASSLGLATGELFF TGCGCCAGCAGCTTGGGACTAGCGACCGGGGAGCTGTTTTTT
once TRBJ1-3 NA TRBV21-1 CASSKSPGRLVSGNTIYF TGTGCCAGCAGCAAAAGTCCGGGACGTTTGGTGTCTGGAAACACCATATATTTT
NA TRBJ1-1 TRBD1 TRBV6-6 CASSYSGQRGDEAFF TGTGCCAGCAGTTACTCGGGACAGCGTGGTGATGAAGCTTTCTTT
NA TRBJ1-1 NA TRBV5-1 CACRESVVNTEAFF TGCGCCTGCAGGGAATCGGTAGTGAACACTGAAGCTTTCTTT
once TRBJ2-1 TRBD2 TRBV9 CASSLIQGGGNEQFF TGTGCCAGCAGCTTAATTCAGGGCGGGGGCAATGAGCAGTTCTTC
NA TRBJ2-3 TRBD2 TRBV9 CASSKSGRGTDTQYF TGTGCCAGCAGTAAGAGCGGGAGGGGGACAGATACGCAGTATTTT
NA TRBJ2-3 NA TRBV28 CASSSGVDTQYF TGTGCCAGCAGCTCGGGGGTAGATACGCAGTATTTT